This is a list of T cell receptor beta chains from one sample in a study of blood T cell repertoires in COVID-19. This table comes from immunoSEQ multiplex PCR, and its TCRdb copy is limited to in-frame clones, with some not included. This sample has more than 300,000 clones, with 90% found just once. Sequencing was done on a sample of PBMCs or T cells enriched from blood (not recorded which). The receptors come from a woman aged 25 to 39 who had been exposed to COVID-19. CDR3s include the opening cysteine and the closing phenylalanine or tryptophan. D genes are given only for firm matches. Size is stated for part of the rows, as once, few or many counts, or as a class when the clone is expanded.

J gene: TRBJ1-2; V gene: TRBV6-5; D gene: TRBD1; CDR3 length: 15; clone size: -; CDR3 protein: CASRGQGAPGYGYTF; CDR3 DNA: TGTGCCAGCAGGGGACAGGGGGCTCCAGGCTATGGCTACACCTTC
J gene: TRBJ2-1; V gene: TRBV19; D gene: TRBD2; CDR3 length: 15; clone size: -; CDR3 protein: CASSIGSGGYNEQFF; CDR3 DNA: TGTGCCAGTAGTATAGGTAGCGGGGGCTACAATGAGCAGTTCTTC
J gene: TRBJ2-3; V gene: TRBV9; D gene: -; CDR3 length: 15; clone size: -; CDR3 protein: CASSLRGPNTDTQYF; CDR3 DNA: TGTGCCAGCAGCTTGCGGGGGCCTAACACAGATACGCAGTATTTT
J gene: TRBJ2-1; V gene: TRBV5-6; D gene: TRBD2; CDR3 length: 17; clone size: -; CDR3 protein: CASSPVGRGGYYNEQFF; CDR3 DNA: TGTGCCAGCAGCCCCGTGGGGCGGGGGGGATATTACAATGAGCAGTTCTTC
J gene: TRBJ2-7; V gene: TRBV18; D gene: TRBD1; CDR3 length: 14; clone size: -; CDR3 protein: CASSRQGASYEQYF; CDR3 DNA: TGTGCCAGCTCACGTCAGGGGGCCTCCTACGAGCAGTACTTC
J gene: TRBJ2-3; V gene: TRBV9; D gene: TRBD2; CDR3 length: 16; clone size: -; CDR3 protein: CASSVSGGGFADTQYF; CDR3 DNA: TGTGCCAGCAGCGTTTCCGGGGGAGGGTTCGCAGATACGCAGTATTTT
J gene: TRBJ1-2; V gene: TRBV11-1; D gene: -; CDR3 length: 13; clone size: -; CDR3 protein: CASSQDPGNGYTF; CDR3 DNA: TGTGCCAGCAGTCAAGACCCAGGGAATGGCTACACCTTC
J gene: TRBJ1-2; V gene: TRBV6-5; D gene: TRBD1; CDR3 length: 15; clone size: -; CDR3 protein: CASTPFGQGARGYTF; CDR3 DNA: TGTGCCAGCACCCCCTTTGGGCAGGGGGCTCGTGGCTACACCTTC
J gene: TRBJ2-5; V gene: TRBV7-6; D gene: TRBD2; CDR3 length: 15; clone size: -; CDR3 protein: CASSPRLAGGGAQYF; CDR3 DNA: TGTGCCAGCAGCCCCCGACTAGCGGGGGGCGGGGCCCAGTACTTC
J gene: TRBJ1-2; V gene: TRBV7-2; D gene: -; CDR3 length: 17; clone size: few; CDR3 protein: CASSHHRGGVSNYGYTF; CDR3 DNA: TGTGCCAGCAGCCACCACCGGGGAGGGGTATCTAACTATGGCTACACCTTC
J gene: TRBJ2-7; V gene: TRBV9; D gene: TRBD1; CDR3 length: 15; clone size: -; CDR3 protein: CASSVGQGAMYEQYF; CDR3 DNA: TGTGCCAGCAGCGTAGGACAGGGGGCAATGTACGAGCAGTACTTC
J gene: TRBJ1-6; V gene: TRBV5-1; D gene: -; CDR3 length: 13; clone size: -; CDR3 protein: CASRGTDNSPLHF; CDR3 DNA: TGCGCCAGCAGAGGGACTGATAATTCACCCCTCCACTTT
J gene: TRBJ2-7; V gene: TRBV6-5; D gene: -; CDR3 length: 15; clone size: -; CDR3 protein: CASSQIGTLTYEQYF; CDR3 DNA: TGTGCCAGCAGTCAGATCGGGACACTGACCTACGAGCAGTACTTC
J gene: TRBJ2-5; V gene: TRBV9; D gene: TRBD1; CDR3 length: 16; clone size: -; CDR3 protein: CASSSSLGRGLQTQYF; CDR3 DNA: TGTGCCAGCAGCTCCTCCCTGGGCAGGGGGCTACAGACCCAGTACTTC
J gene: TRBJ2-7; V gene: TRBV27; D gene: TRBD1; CDR3 length: 17; clone size: -; CDR3 protein: CASSSGTGAFILDEQYF; CDR3 DNA: TGTGCCAGCAGTTCCGGGACAGGGGCGTTTATATTGGACGAGCAGTACTTC
J gene: TRBJ2-3; V gene: TRBV5-1; D gene: TRBD1; CDR3 length: 20; clone size: -; CDR3 protein: CASSPVDRGIPQFSTDTQYF; CDR3 DNA: TGCGCCAGCAGCCCCGTCGACAGGGGAATACCCCAATTTAGCACAGATACGCAGTATTTT
J gene: TRBJ2-3; V gene: TRBV7-7; D gene: TRBD1; CDR3 length: 16; clone size: -; CDR3 protein: CASSQGTVGSTDTQYF; CDR3 DNA: TGTGCCAGCAGCCAAGGGACAGTCGGGAGCACAGATACGCAGTATTTT
J gene: TRBJ2-2; V gene: TRBV28; D gene: TRBD1; CDR3 length: 12; clone size: few; CDR3 protein: CACRTGAWELFF; CDR3 DNA: TGTGCCTGCCGGACAGGGGCATGGGAGCTGTTTTTT
J gene: TRBJ1-6; V gene: TRBV5-6; D gene: -; CDR3 length: 17; clone size: -; CDR3 protein: CASSYQGPFFYNSPLHF; CDR3 DNA: TGTGCCAGCAGCTACCAGGGGCCGTTTTTCTATAATTCACCCCTCCACTTT
J gene: TRBJ2-2; V gene: TRBV7-8; D gene: TRBD2; CDR3 length: 19; clone size: few; CDR3 protein: CASSLAPSPAGGQAGELFF; CDR3 DNA: TGTGCCAGCAGCTTAGCTCCCTCTCCAGCGGGGGGGCAGGCCGGGGAGCTGTTTTTT
J gene: TRBJ2-7; V gene: TRBV27; D gene: -; CDR3 length: 15; clone size: -; CDR3 protein: CASRSAGGSTYEQYF; CDR3 DNA: TGTGCCAGCAGGTCTGCAGGGGGGTCTACCTACGAGCAGTACTTC
J gene: TRBJ2-7; V gene: TRBV6-6; D gene: TRBD2; CDR3 length: 14; clone size: -; CDR3 protein: CASSSPGGSYEQYF; CDR3 DNA: TGTGCCAGCAGTTCCCCCGGGGGGAGCTACGAGCAGTACTTC
J gene: TRBJ2-4; V gene: TRBV5-4; D gene: TRBD2; CDR3 length: 15; clone size: -; CDR3 protein: CASSIGLARGNIQYF; CDR3 DNA: TGTGCCAGCAGCATAGGACTAGCCCGGGGAAACATTCAGTACTTC
J gene: TRBJ1-3; V gene: TRBV5-1; D gene: -; CDR3 length: 15; clone size: -; CDR3 protein: CASSLAAGTGNTIYF; CDR3 DNA: TGCGCCAGCAGCTTGGCGGCAGGGACTGGAAACACCATATATTTT
J gene: TRBJ1-5; V gene: TRBV12-5; D gene: TRBD1; CDR3 length: 14; clone size: -; CDR3 protein: CASDRGDYNQPQHF; CDR3 DNA: TGTGCTAGCGACAGGGGGGATTACAATCAGCCCCAGCATTTT
J gene: TRBJ1-1; V gene: TRBV6-5; D gene: -; CDR3 length: 16; clone size: -; CDR3 protein: CASSYLAGPTIAEAFF; CDR3 DNA: TGTGCCAGCAGTTACCTGGCAGGGCCTACAATCGCTGAAGCTTTCTTT
J gene: TRBJ2-1; V gene: TRBV15; D gene: -; CDR3 length: 16; clone size: -; CDR3 protein: CATSRNNRVTYNEQFF; CDR3 DNA: TGTGCCACCAGCAGAAATAACAGGGTCACCTACAATGAGCAGTTCTTC
J gene: TRBJ2-3; V gene: TRBV10-2; D gene: TRBD2; CDR3 length: 16; clone size: -; CDR3 protein: CASSADRTSGGDTQYF; CDR3 DNA: TGCGCCAGCAGTGCCGACCGGACTAGCGGGGGTGATACGCAGTATTTT
J gene: TRBJ1-4; V gene: TRBV5-1; D gene: TRBD1; CDR3 length: 16; clone size: -; CDR3 protein: CASSPRTGSTNEKLFF; CDR3 DNA: TGCGCCAGCAGCCCTCGGACAGGGTCAACTAATGAAAAACTGTTTTTT
J gene: TRBJ1-1; V gene: TRBV13; D gene: -; CDR3 length: 13; clone size: -; CDR3 protein: CASSLALNTEAFF; CDR3 DNA: TGTGCCAGCAGCTTAGCACTTAACACTGAAGCTTTCTTT
J gene: TRBJ2-2; V gene: TRBV7-6; D gene: -; CDR3 length: 15; clone size: -; CDR3 protein: CASREGTTNTGELFF; CDR3 DNA: TGTGCCAGCAGAGAGGGTACTACGAACACCGGGGAGCTGTTTTTT
J gene: TRBJ2-7; V gene: TRBV29-1; D gene: -; CDR3 length: 11; clone size: -; CDR3 protein: CSVMTSYEQYF; CDR3 DNA: TGCAGCGTAATGACTAGCTACGAGCAGTACTTC
J gene: TRBJ2-1; V gene: TRBV3-1/TRBV3-2; D gene: TRBD1; CDR3 length: 15; clone size: -; CDR3 protein: CASSPGTGSGNEQFF; CDR3 DNA: TGTGCCAGCAGCCCCGGGACAGGGTCGGGAAATGAGCAGTTCTTC
J gene: TRBJ2-3; V gene: TRBV3-1/TRBV3-2; D gene: -; CDR3 length: 15; clone size: few; CDR3 protein: CASSQGLISTDTQYF; CDR3 DNA: TGTGCCAGCAGCCAAGGGCTTATAAGCACAGATACGCAGTATTTT
J gene: TRBJ2-2; V gene: TRBV9; D gene: TRBD2; CDR3 length: 18; clone size: -; CDR3 protein: CASSTGLAGGPGTGELFF; CDR3 DNA: TGTGCCAGCAGCACAGGACTAGCGGGGGGGCCAGGCACCGGGGAGCTGTTTTTT
J gene: TRBJ1-3; V gene: TRBV18; D gene: -; CDR3 length: 15; clone size: -; CDR3 protein: CASSPVSRPGNTIYF; CDR3 DNA: TGTGCCAGCTCACCCGTCAGTCGTCCTGGAAACACCATATATTTT
J gene: TRBJ1-1; V gene: TRBV7-9; D gene: -; CDR3 length: 19; clone size: once; CDR3 protein: CASSFGHEWTADGNTEAFF; CDR3 DNA: TGTGCCAGCAGCTTCGGTCACGAATGGACAGCCGATGGGAACACTGAAGCTTTCTTT
J gene: TRBJ2-1; V gene: TRBV5-8; D gene: -; CDR3 length: 14; clone size: -; CDR3 protein: CASSHVSSYNEQFF; CDR3 DNA: TGTGCCAGCAGCCACGTGAGCTCCTACAATGAGCAGTTCTTC
J gene: TRBJ1-2; V gene: TRBV7-9; D gene: TRBD1; CDR3 length: 14; clone size: -; CDR3 protein: CASSPGQGDYGYTF; CDR3 DNA: TGTGCCAGCAGTCCAGGACAGGGAGACTATGGCTACACCTTC
J gene: TRBJ1-5; V gene: TRBV27; D gene: -; CDR3 length: 17; clone size: -; CDR3 protein: CASSFYEGRVLKQPQHF; CDR3 DNA: TGTGCCAGCAGTTTCTATGAGGGGAGGGTCCTTAAACAGCCCCAGCATTTT
J gene: TRBJ1-5; V gene: TRBV4-1; D gene: -; CDR3 length: 17; clone size: -; CDR3 protein: CASSQEGGRVLDQPQHF; CDR3 DNA: TGCGCCAGCAGCCAAGAAGGGGGTAGAGTCCTCGATCAGCCCCAGCATTTT
J gene: TRBJ2-7; V gene: TRBV20-1; D gene: TRBD1; CDR3 length: 11; clone size: -; CDR3 protein: CSAKTGAEQYF; CDR3 DNA: TGCAGTGCAAAGACAGGGGCCGAGCAGTACTTC
J gene: TRBJ1-2; V gene: TRBV4-1; D gene: -; CDR3 length: 14; clone size: -; CDR3 protein: CASSQVPNRVGYTF; CDR3 DNA: TGCGCCAGCAGCCAAGTCCCTAACAGGGTTGGCTACACCTTC
J gene: TRBJ1-1; V gene: TRBV3-1/TRBV3-2; D gene: -; CDR3 length: 12; clone size: -; CDR3 protein: CACGRGNTEAFF; CDR3 DNA: TGTGCCTGTGGGCGGGGCAACACTGAAGCTTTCTTT
J gene: TRBJ1-2; V gene: TRBV21-1; D gene: -; CDR3 length: 18; clone size: -; CDR3 protein: CASSKGRTGDPKPYGYTF; CDR3 DNA: TGTGCCAGCAGCAAAGGGCGAACAGGGGACCCGAAGCCCTATGGCTACACCTTC
J gene: TRBJ1-3; V gene: TRBV10-3; D gene: TRBD1; CDR3 length: 14; clone size: -; CDR3 protein: CAIRDGTGGNTIYF; CDR3 DNA: TGTGCCATCAGAGATGGGACAGGAGGAAACACCATATATTTT
J gene: TRBJ2-4; V gene: TRBV5-1; D gene: -; CDR3 length: 13; clone size: -; CDR3 protein: CASSSDSVDIQYF; CDR3 DNA: TGCGCCAGCAGTTCGGACAGTGTGGACATTCAGTACTTC
J gene: TRBJ1-1; V gene: TRBV4-1; D gene: TRBD1; CDR3 length: 17; clone size: -; CDR3 protein: CASRASFSKGASAEAFF; CDR3 DNA: TGCGCCAGCAGGGCAAGTTTTTCTAAGGGGGCGTCGGCTGAAGCTTTCTTT
J gene: TRBJ1-6; V gene: TRBV27; D gene: -; CDR3 length: 15; clone size: -; CDR3 protein: CASSLRRGVNSPLHF; CDR3 DNA: TGTGCCAGCAGTCTGCGAAGGGGCGTGAATTCACCCCTCCACTTT
J gene: TRBJ2-1; V gene: TRBV5-1; D gene: TRBD2; CDR3 length: 16; clone size: -; CDR3 protein: CASSPGLAGANNEQFF; CDR3 DNA: TGCGCCAGCAGCCCCGGACTAGCGGGGGCCAACAATGAGCAGTTCTTC
J gene: TRBJ1-2; V gene: TRBV5-4; D gene: TRBD1; CDR3 length: 15; clone size: -; CDR3 protein: CASSLTRDRAGGYTF; CDR3 DNA: TGTGCCAGCAGCTTGACCCGTGACAGGGCCGGCGGCTACACCTTC
J gene: TRBJ2-1; V gene: TRBV4-1; D gene: -; CDR3 length: 14; clone size: -; CDR3 protein: CASSQLTGGNEQFF; CDR3 DNA: TGCGCCAGCAGCCAGCTGACAGGAGGCAATGAGCAGTTCTTC
J gene: TRBJ1-6; V gene: TRBV3-1/TRBV3-2; D gene: TRBD1; CDR3 length: 18; clone size: -; CDR3 protein: CASSQGLTGGLYNSPLHF; CDR3 DNA: TGTGCCAGCAGTCAGGGGCTTACAGGGGGCCTCTATAATTCACCCCTCCACTTT
J gene: TRBJ2-1; V gene: TRBV19; D gene: -; CDR3 length: 17; clone size: -; CDR3 protein: CASRSPTGGSSYNEQFF; CDR3 DNA: TGTGCCAGTAGATCCCCGACCGGAGGGAGCTCCTACAATGAGCAGTTCTTC
J gene: TRBJ2-7; V gene: TRBV5-4; D gene: -; CDR3 length: 15; clone size: -; CDR3 protein: CASSAGGAGGSEQYF; CDR3 DNA: TGTGCCAGCAGCGCCGGCGGGGCAGGGGGTAGCGAGCAGTACTTC